Described below is a single T cell receptor (beta chain) sequence and its context. Its antigen is unknown. This CDR3 is 14 amino acids long. Germline lookup yields CDR1 SGHNT and CDR2 YENEEA. Trimming removed 2 bases from V and 0 bases from J, with 4 bases in between. This sample is drawn from a study of T cell responses to AZD1222 COVID-19 vaccine. Study background: Second-dose schedules of about 4 or about 12 weeks were combined. Broader study findings: None of the repertoires were sampled until the peak T cell response had passed. Spike was spanned by vaccine-associated CD4 TCRs, which were dominant at 160-218 and 743-854. AZD1222 recipients seropositive at baseline numbered only five to seven.

Using immunoSEQ multiplex PCR, the repertoire was profiled, and TCRdb retains in-frame clones only, with some absent. This sample has more than 60,000 clones, with about nine tenths found just once. This TCR came from an adult in good health. Sequenced here: peripheral blood, sampled on day 0 of AZD1222 vaccination. The chain is built from TRBV11-3 and TRBJ1-4; D is unclear. This chain's CDR3 is CASSLPATNEKLFF. Here the CDR3 DNA reads TGTGCCAGCAGCTTACCCGCAACTAATGAAAAACTGTTTTTT.